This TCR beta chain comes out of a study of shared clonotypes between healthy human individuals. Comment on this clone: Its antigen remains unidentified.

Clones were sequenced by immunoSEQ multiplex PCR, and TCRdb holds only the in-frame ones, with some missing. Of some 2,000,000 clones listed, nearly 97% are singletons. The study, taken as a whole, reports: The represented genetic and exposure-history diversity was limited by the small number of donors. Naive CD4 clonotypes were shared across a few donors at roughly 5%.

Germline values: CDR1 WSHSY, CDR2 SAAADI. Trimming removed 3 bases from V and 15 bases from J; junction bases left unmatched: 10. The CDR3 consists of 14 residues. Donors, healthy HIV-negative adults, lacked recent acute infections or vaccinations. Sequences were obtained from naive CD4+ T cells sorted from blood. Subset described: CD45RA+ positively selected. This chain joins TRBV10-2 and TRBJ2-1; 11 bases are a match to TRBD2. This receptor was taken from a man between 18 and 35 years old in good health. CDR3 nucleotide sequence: TGCGCCAGCAGTGATAGCCTAGCGGGAGGTCAGACGTTCTTC. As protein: CASSDSLAGGQTFF.